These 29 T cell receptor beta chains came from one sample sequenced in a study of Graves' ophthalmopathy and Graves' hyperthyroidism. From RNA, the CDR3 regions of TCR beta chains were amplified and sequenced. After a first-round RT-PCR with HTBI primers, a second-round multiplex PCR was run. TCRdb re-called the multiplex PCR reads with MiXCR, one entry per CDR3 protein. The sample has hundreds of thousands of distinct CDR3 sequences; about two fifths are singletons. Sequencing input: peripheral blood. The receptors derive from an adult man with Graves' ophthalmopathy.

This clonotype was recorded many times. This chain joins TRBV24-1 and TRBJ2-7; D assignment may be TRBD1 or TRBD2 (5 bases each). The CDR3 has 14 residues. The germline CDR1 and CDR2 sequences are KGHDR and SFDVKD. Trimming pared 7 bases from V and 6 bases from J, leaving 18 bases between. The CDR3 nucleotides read TGTGCCACCAGCCCGGGACCCACCCCTTTCGAGCAGTACTTC. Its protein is CATSPGPTPFEQYF.

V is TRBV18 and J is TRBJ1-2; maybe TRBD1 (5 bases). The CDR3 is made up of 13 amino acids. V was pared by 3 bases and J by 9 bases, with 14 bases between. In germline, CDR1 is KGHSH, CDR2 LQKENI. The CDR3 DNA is TGTGCCAGCTCACCGTGGGACCAAGAAAGCTACACCTTC. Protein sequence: CASSPWDQESYTF. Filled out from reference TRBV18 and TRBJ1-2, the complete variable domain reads NAGVMQNPRHLVRRRGQEARLRCSPMKGHSHVYWYRQLPEEGLKFMVYLQKENIIDESGMPKERFSAEFPKEGPSILRIQQVVRGDSAAYFCASSPWDQESYTFGSGTRLTVV.

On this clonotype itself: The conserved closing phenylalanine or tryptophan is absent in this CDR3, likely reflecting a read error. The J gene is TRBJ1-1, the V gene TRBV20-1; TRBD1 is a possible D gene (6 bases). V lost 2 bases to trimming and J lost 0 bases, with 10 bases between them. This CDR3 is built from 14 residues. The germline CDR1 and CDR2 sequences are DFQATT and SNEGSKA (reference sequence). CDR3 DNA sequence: TGCAGTGCTAGAATCAGGGGACTGAACACTGAAGCTTTCCTT. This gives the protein CSARIRGLNTEAFL.

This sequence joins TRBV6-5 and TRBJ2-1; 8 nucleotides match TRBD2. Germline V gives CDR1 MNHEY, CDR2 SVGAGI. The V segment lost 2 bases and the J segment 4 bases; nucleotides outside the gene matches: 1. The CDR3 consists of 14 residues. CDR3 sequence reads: CASSYERGYNEQFF. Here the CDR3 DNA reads TGTGCCAGCAGTTACGAGCGGGGGTACAATGAGCAGTTCTTC.

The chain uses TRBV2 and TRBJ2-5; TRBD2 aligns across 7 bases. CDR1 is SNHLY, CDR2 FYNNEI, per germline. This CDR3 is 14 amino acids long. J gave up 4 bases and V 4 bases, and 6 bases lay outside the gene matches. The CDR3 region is CASSGGGWGETQYF. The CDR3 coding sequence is TGTGCCAGCAGTGGCGGGGGATGGGGAGAGACCCAGTACTTC.

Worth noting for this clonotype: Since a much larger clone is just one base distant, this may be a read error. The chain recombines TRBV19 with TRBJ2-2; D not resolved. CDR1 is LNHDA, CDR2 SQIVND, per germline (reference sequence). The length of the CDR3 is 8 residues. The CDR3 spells CVTGELFF. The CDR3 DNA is TGTGTCACCGGGGAGCTGTTTTTT.

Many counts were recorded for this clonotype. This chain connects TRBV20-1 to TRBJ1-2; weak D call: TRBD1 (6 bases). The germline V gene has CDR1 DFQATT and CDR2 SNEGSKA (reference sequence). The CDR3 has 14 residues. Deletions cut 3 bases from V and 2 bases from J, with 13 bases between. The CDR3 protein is CSARVRTANYGYTF. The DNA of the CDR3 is TGCAGTGCTAGGGTCCGGACAGCCAACTATGGCTACACCTTC.

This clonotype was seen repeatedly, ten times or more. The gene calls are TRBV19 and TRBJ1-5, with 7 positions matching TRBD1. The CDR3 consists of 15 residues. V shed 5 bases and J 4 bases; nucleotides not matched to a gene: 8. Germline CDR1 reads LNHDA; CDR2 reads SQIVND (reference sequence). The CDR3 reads CASSQPGQLNQPQHF. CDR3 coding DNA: TGTGCCAGTAGTCAGCCGGGACAGCTAAATCAGCCCCAGCATTTT. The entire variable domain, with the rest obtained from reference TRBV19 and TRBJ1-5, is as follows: DGGITQSPKYLFRKEGQNVTLSCEQNLNHDAMYWYRQDPGQGLRLIYYSQIVNDFQKGDIAEGYSVSREKKESFPLTVTSAQKNPTAFYLCASSQPGQLNQPQHFGDGTRLSIL.

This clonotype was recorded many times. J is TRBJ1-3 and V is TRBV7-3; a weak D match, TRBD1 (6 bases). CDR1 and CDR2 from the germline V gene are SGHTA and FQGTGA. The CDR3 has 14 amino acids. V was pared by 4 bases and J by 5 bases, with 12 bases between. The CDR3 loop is CASSSRTERNTIYF. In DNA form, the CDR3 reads TGTGCCAGCAGCTCAAGGACAGAAAGAAACACCATATATTTT.

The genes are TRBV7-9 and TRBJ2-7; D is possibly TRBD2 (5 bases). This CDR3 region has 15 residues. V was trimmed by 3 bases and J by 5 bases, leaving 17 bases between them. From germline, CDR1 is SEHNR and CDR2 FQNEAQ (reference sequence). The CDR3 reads CASSLLWTSLDEQYF. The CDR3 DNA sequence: TGTGCCAGCAGCTTGTTGTGGACTTCCCTTGACGAGCAGTACTTC.

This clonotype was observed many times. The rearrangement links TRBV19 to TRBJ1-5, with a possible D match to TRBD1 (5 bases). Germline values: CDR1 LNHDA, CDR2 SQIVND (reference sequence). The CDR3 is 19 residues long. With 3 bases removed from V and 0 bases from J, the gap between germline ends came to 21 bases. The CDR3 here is CASSIPSGAEQYSNQPQHF. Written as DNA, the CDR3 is TGTGCCAGTAGTATCCCAAGTGGGGCTGAGCAGTATAGCAATCAGCCCCAGCATTTT.

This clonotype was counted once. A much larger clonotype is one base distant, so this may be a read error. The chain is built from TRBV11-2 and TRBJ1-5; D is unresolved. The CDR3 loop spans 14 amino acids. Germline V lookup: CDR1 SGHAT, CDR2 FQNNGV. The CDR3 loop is CASSQVVSDQPQHF. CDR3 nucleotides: TGCGCCAGCAGCCAAGTGGTTAGCGATCAGCCCCAGCATTTT.

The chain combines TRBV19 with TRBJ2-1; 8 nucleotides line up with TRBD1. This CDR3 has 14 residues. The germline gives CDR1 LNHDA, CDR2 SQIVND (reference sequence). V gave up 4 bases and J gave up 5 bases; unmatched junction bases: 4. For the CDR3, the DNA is TGTGCCAGTAGTAAGACAGGGGCGGACAATGAGCAGTTCTTC. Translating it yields CASSKTGADNEQFF.

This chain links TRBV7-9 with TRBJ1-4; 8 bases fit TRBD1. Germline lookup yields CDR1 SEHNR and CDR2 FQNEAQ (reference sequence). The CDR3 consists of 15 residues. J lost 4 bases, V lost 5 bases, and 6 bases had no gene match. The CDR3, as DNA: TGTGCCAGCAGCGCCCCCGGGACAGGTAATGAAAAACTGTTTTTT. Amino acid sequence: CASSAPGTGNEKLFF.

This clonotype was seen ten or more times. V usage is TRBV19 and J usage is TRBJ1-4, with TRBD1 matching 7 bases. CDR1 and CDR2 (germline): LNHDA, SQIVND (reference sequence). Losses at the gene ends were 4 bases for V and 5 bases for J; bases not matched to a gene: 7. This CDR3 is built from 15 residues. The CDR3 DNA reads TGTGCCAGTAGTAATTCCGGGACAGCGAATGAAAAACTGTTTTTT. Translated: CASSNSGTANEKLFF.

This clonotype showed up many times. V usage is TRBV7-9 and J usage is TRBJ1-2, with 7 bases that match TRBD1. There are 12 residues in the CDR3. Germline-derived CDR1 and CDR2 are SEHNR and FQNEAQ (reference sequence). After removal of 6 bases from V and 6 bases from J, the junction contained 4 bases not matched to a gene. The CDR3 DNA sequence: TGTGCCAGCAGATCAGACAGGGATGGCTACACCTTC. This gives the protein CASRSDRDGYTF.

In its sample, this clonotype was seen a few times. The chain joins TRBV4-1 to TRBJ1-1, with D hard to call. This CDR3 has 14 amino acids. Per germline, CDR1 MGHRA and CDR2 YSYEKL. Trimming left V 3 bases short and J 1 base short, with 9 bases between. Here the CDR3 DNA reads TGCGCCAGCAGCCACATCCAGCGGAACACTGAAGCTTTCTTT. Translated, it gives CASSHIQRNTEAFF.

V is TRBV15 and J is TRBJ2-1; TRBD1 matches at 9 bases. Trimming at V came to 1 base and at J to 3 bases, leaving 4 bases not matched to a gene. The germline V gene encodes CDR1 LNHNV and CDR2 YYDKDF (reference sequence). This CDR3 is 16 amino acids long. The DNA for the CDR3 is TGTGCCACCAGCAGAGGAGGACAGGGGAACTACAATGAGCAGTTCTTC. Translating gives CATSRGGQGNYNEQFF.

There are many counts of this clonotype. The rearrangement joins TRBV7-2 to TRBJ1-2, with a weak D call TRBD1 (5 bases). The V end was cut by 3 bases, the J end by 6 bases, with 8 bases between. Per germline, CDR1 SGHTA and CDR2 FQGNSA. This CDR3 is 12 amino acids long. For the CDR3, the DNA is TGTGCCAGCAGCTTCGAGGGGCATGGCTACACCTTC. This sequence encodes CASSFEGHGYTF.

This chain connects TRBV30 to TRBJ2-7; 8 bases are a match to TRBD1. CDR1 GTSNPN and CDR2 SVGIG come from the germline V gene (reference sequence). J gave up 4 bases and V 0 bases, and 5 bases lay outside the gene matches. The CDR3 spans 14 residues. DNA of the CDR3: TGTGCCTGGAGTGTCGGGCAGGGGGCTTACGAGCAGTACGTC. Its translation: CAWSVGQGAYEQYV.

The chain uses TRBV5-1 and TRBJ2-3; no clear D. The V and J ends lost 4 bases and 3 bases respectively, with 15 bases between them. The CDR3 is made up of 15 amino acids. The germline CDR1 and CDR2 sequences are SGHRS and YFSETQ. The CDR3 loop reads CASSARNLSTDTQYF. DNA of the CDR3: TGCGCCAGCAGCGCAAGAAACCTATCTACAGATACGCAGTATTTT. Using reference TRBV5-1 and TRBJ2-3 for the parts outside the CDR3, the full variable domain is KAGVTQTPRYLIKTRGQQVTLSCSPISGHRSVSWYQQTPGQGLQFLFEYFSETQRNKGNFPGRFSGRQFSNSRSEMNVSTLELGDSALYLCASSARNLSTDTQYFGPGTRLTVL.

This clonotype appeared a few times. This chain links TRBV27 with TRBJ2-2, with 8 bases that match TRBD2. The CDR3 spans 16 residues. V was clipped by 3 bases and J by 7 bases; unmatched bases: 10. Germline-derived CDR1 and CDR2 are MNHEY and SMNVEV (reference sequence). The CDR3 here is CASSFTSGLGNGELFF. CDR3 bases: TGTGCCAGCAGTTTCACTTCGGGACTAGGGAACGGGGAGCTGTTTTTT.

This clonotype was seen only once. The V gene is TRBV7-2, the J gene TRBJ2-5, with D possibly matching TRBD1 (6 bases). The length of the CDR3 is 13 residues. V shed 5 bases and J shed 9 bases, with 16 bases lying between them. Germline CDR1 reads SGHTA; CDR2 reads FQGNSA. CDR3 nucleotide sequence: TGTGCCAGCAGCCCCCGAGGCGGACAGCCCCAGTACTTC. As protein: CASSPRGGQPQYF.

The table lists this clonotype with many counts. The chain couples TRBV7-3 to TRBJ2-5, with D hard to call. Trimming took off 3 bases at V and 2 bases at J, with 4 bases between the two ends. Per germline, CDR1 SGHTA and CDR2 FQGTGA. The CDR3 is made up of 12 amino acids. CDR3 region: CASSFDQETQYF. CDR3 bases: TGTGCCAGCAGCTTTGATCAAGAGACCCAGTACTTC.

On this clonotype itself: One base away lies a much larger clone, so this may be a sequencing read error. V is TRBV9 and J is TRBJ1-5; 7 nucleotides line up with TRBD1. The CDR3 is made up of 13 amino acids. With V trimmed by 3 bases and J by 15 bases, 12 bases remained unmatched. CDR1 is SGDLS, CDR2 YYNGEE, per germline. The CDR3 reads CASSGSRQGGLHF. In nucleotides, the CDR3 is TGTGCCAGCAGCGGTTCCCGACAGGGTGGTTTGCATTTT.

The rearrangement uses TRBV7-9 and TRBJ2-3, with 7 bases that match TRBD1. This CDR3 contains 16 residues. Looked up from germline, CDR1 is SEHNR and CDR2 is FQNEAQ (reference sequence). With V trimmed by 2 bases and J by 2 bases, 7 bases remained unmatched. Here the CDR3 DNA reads TGTGCCAGCAGCTTAAAGGGGACAGTACCCACAGATACGCAGTATTTT. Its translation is CASSLKGTVPTDTQYF.

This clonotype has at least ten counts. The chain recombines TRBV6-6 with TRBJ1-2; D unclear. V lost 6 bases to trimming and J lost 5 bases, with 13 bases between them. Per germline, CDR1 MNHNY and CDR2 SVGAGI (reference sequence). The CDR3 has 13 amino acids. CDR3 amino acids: CASSPNSPYGYTF. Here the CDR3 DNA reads TGTGCCAGCAGCCCCAACAGTCCTTATGGCTACACCTTC.

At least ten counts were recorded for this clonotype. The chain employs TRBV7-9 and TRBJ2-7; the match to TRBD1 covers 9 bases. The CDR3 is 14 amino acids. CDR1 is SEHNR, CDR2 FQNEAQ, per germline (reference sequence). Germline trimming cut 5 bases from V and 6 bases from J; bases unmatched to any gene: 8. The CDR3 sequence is CASSNPGQGGEQYF. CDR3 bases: TGTGCCAGCAGCAATCCGGGACAGGGAGGCGAGCAGTACTTC.

The DNA of the CDR3 is TGTGCCAGCAGCCGACCGGGACAGGCCATGAACACTGAAGCTTTCTTT. Translation: CASSRPGQAMNTEAFF. The J gene is TRBJ1-1, the V gene TRBV6-6; 8 nucleotides line up with TRBD1. Germline trimming cut 6 bases from V and 0 bases from J; bases unmatched to any gene: 9. The CDR3 totals 16 residues. In germline, CDR1 is MNHNY, CDR2 SVGAGI (reference sequence).